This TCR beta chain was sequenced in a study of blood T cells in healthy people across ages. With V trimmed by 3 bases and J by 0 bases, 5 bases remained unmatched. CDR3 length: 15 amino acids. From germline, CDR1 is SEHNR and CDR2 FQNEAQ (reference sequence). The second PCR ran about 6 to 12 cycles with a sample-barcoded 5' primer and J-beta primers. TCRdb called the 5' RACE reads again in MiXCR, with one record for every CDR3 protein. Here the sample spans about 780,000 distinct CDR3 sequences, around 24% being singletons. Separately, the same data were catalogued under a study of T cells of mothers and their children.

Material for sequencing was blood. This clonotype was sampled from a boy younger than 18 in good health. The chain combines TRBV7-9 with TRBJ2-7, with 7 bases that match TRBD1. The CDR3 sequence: CASSFRQGLSYEQYF. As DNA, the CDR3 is TGTGCCAGCAGCTTCCGACAGGGCCTCTCCTACGAGCAGTACTTC.